This TCR beta chain was sequenced in a study of blood T cell repertoires in COVID-19. Study details: There were acute and convalescent COVID-19 samples, and they came from the United States, Italy and Spain. T cells, B-cell-depleted T cells, or PBMCs provided the cDNA or gDNA that served as material.

The V gene's germline CDR1 is MNHNS and CDR2 SASEGT. The CDR3 loop spans 14 amino acids. V lost 3 bases and J lost 4, with 10 bases in between. Original analysis: Estimation of nucleated cell counts relied on the amplification of reference gene primers. Clones were sequenced by immunoSEQ multiplex PCR, and TCRdb holds only the in-frame ones, with some missing. That table furnishes V, J and clone size, whereas the DNA furnished D and trimming. The repertoire has 93,000 or so clones, 84% of them found once; the top ten carry around 11%. Input material: peripheral blood. This chain links TRBV6-1 with TRBJ1-5, with D unclear. The clonotype comes from a human donor in a cohort sampled during active COVID-19. The CDR3 loop reads CASSDRVKNQPQHF. CDR3 DNA sequence: TGTGCCAGCAGTGATCGCGTAAAAAATCAGCCCCAGCATTTT.